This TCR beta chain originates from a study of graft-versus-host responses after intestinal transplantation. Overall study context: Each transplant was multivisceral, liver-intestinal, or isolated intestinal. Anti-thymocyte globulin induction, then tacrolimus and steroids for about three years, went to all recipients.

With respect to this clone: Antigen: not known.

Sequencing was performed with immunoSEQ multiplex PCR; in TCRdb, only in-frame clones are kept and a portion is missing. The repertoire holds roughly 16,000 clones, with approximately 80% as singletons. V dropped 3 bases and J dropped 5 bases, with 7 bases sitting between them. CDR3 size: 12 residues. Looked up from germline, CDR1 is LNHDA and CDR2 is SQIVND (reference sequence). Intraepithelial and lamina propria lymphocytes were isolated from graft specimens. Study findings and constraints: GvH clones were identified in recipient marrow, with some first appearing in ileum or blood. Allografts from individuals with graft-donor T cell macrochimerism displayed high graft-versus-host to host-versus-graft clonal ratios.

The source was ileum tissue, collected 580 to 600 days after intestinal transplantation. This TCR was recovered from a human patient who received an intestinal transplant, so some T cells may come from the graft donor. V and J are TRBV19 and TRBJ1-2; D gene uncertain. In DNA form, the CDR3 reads TGTGCCAGTAGTATCCCCGGGTATGGCTACACCTTC. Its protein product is CASSIPGYGYTF.